This paragraph reports one TCR beta chain. At the DNA level, this CDR3 is encoded by other sequences in the same sample as well. The data were taken from a study of Ad26.COV2.S vaccination and SARS-CoV-2 variants. The overall study: Dosing was one shot or two shots 56 days apart.

CDR1 and CDR2 (germline): MNHEY, SVGEGT. V was shortened by 5 bases and J by 4 bases, with 8 bases between the two germline ends. This CDR3 has 12 amino acids. Treatment here: some 19 received Ad26.COV2.S at low or high dose, single or two shots; about 5 received placebo; per-sample allocation not given. Sampling was done on day 63 after the first vaccine or placebo injection. The method was immunoSEQ multiplex PCR; TCRdb's version includes in-frame clones alone and lacks a portion of them. The repertoire holds about 680,000 clones, with roughly nine tenths as singletons. The clonotype was recovered from a person between 18 and 65 years old who received the Ad26.COV2.S COVID-19 vaccine or a placebo. The material sequenced was peripheral blood, taken in a trial of Ad26.COV2.S vaccine versus placebo. The rearrangement joins TRBV6-2 or TRBV6-3 to TRBJ1-2; TRBD1 is a possible D gene (5 bases). CDR3 in amino acids: CASSQGVYGYTF. The CDR3, as DNA: TGTGCCAGCAGTCAAGGGGTCTATGGCTACACCTTC.